Each of the 18 T cell receptor beta chains below was sequenced from the same sample in a study of blood T cell repertoires in COVID-19. TCRdb's table, derived via immunoSEQ multiplex PCR, lists solely in-frame clones and lacks some. Among 250,000 or so clones, 84% were seen once, and the ten largest hold about 1.5%. What was sequenced was peripheral blood. These TCRs come from a woman in her thirties or forties who had recovered from COVID-19.

The chain links TRBV19 to TRBJ2-2, with D unresolved. CDR3 length: 17 amino acids. Per the germline V gene, CDR1 is LNHDA and CDR2 is SQIVND (reference sequence). V lost 8 bases and J lost 3, with 22 bases in between. CDR3: CASLNPAGWSHTGELFF. In DNA form, the CDR3 reads TGTGCCAGTCTGAATCCGGCCGGGTGGTCCCACACCGGGGAGCTGTTTTTT.

The rearrangement uses TRBV28 and TRBJ1-1; D call uncertain. The CDR3 is made up of 14 amino acids. Germline CDR1 MDHEN, CDR2 SYDVKM. Deletions cut 6 bases from V and 0 bases from J, with 11 bases between. Here the CDR3 reads CASRRGVLNTEAFF. CDR3 nucleotide sequence: TGTGCCAGCAGACGCGGGGTTTTGAACACTGAAGCTTTCTTT.

This rearrangement joins TRBV6-4 to TRBJ2-2, with D uncertain. V dropped 5 bases and J dropped 1 base, with 5 bases sitting between them. This CDR3 contains 13 residues. Germline values: CDR1 MRHNA, CDR2 SNTAGT. The CDR3 is CASSPRNTGELFF. CDR3 bases: TGTGCCAGCAGTCCCCGGAACACCGGGGAGCTGTTTTTT.

Note on this clone: The same CDR3 can be traced to other DNA sequences in this sample. The CDR3 nucleotides are TGTGCCAGCTCACCCGGGACAGGGGTCTCCTACGAGCAGTACTTC. This translates into CASSPGTGVSYEQYF. The chain uses TRBV18 and TRBJ2-7, with 10 nucleotides matching TRBD1. Trimming took 3 bases from V and 0 from J; bases not matched to a gene: 2. This CDR3 is built from 15 residues. The germline V gene has CDR1 KGHSH and CDR2 LQKENI.

This clone occurred a few times. The gene calls are TRBV29-1 and TRBJ2-5, with D possibly TRBD1 on 5 matching bases. The CDR3 totals 12 residues. Trimming stripped 8 bases from V and 5 bases from J, with 15 bases between. CDR1 and CDR2 (germline): SQVTM, ANQGSEA. The CDR3 loop is CSTDRVKETQYF. For the CDR3, the DNA is TGCAGCACTGACAGAGTGAAGGAGACCCAGTACTTC. The whole variable domain, remainder taken from reference TRBV29-1 and TRBJ2-5, is SAVISQKPSRDICQRGTSLTIQCQVDSQVTMMFWYRQQPGQSLTLIATANQGSEATYESGFVIDKFPISRPNLTFSTLTVSNMSPEDSSIYLCSTDRVKETQYFGPGTRLLVL.

This clone has only one observation. Written as DNA, the CDR3 is TGTGCCTGGAGTCGAGGCAGGGGGCGAGCTGGGGCCAACGTCCTGACTTTC. It translates to CAWSRGRGRAGANVLTF. The V call is TRBV30, the J call TRBJ2-6; 8 bases match TRBD1. This CDR3 has 17 residues. The J segment lost 2 bases and the V segment lost 2 bases, leaving 8 bases of the junction unmatched. Germline CDR1 and CDR2: GTSNPN and SVGIG (reference sequence).

This clone appeared once. This chain connects TRBV19 to TRBJ1-2; 10 bases are a match to TRBD1. The CDR3 has 16 residues. Germline V CDR1 and CDR2: LNHDA, SQIVND (reference sequence). After removal of 4 bases from V and 9 bases from J, the junction contained 14 bases not matched to a gene. Written as DNA, the CDR3 is TGTGCCAGTAGTACGCCCCCCGGGACAGGGGACATTTGCTACACCTTC. Translation: CASSTPPGTGDICYTF.

This clone showed up just a few times. V gene TRBV27 combines with J gene TRBJ2-1; maybe TRBD1 (5 bases). V gave up 6 bases and J gave up 13 bases, with 16 bases separating them. CDR1 is MNHEY, CDR2 SMNVEV, per germline (reference sequence). This CDR3 is 12 amino acids long. CDR3 nucleotide sequence: TGTGCCAGCAGAACTACCACCAGGGCACAGTTCTTC. It translates to CASRTTTRAQFF.

The V and J genes are TRBV3-1 (or the pseudogene TRBV3-2) and TRBJ1-2; 10 nucleotides line up with TRBD1. This CDR3 is 15 amino acids long. With 1 base clipped from V and 8 bases from J, the junction kept 7 bases outside the gene matches. Germline assignment: CDR1 LGHDT and CDR2 YNNKEL (reference sequence). CDR3 DNA: TGTGCCAGCAGCCAAGCGGACAGGGGGATCGGCGGCTACACCTTC. Protein sequence: CASSQADRGIGGYTF.

In this sample, this clone turned up a few times. This sample includes further DNA sequences coding for the same CDR3. This chain connects TRBV27 to TRBJ1-1; no clear D. Trimming took off 2 bases at V and 5 bases at J, with 9 bases between the two ends. Germline V gene lookup returns CDR1 MNHEY and CDR2 SMNVEV (reference sequence). The CDR3 sequence is 13 residues long. The CDR3: CASSLEGRTEAFF. The DNA for the CDR3 is TGTGCCAGCAGTTTAGAGGGAAGGACTGAAGCTTTCTTT.

This chain uses TRBV7-9 with TRBJ2-7; D is perhaps TRBD1 (6 bases). V gave up 6 bases and J gave up 3 bases, with 18 bases separating them. Germline V gives CDR1 SEHNR, CDR2 FQNEAQ (reference sequence). The CDR3 is made up of 15 amino acids. CDR3 residues: CASSFTRDKFYEQYF. The CDR3 DNA sequence: TGTGCCAGCAGTTTCACCCGGGACAAGTTCTACGAGCAGTACTTC.

V and J are TRBV28 and TRBJ2-7; 8 bases match TRBD1. Germline V gene sequence: CDR1 MDHEN, CDR2 SYDVKM. This CDR3 is built from 14 residues. Trimming at V came to 6 bases and at J to 2 bases, leaving 6 bases not matched to a gene. As DNA, the CDR3 is TGTGCCAGCAGCGCCGACAGGGGACCCTACGAGCAGTACTTC. Its protein is CASSADRGPYEQYF. Full variable domain (rest looked up from reference TRBV28 and TRBJ2-7): DVKVTQSSRYLVKRTGEKVFLECVQDMDHENMFWYRQDPGLGLRLIYFSYDVKMKEKGDIPEGYSVSREKKERFSLILESASTNQTSMYLCASSADRGPYEQYFGPGTRLTVT.

The rearrangement links TRBV7-2 to TRBJ1-5, with 7 bases identical to TRBD1. V was pared by 1 base and J by 4 bases, with 7 bases of the junction left unmatched. The CDR3 runs 16 residues. Germline values: CDR1 SGHTA, CDR2 FQGNSA. As DNA, the CDR3 is TGTGCCAGCAGCTTAGGTGGGGACAGACGGAATCAGCCCCAGCATTTT. Residues: CASSLGGDRRNQPQHF. Using reference TRBV7-2 and TRBJ1-5 for the parts outside the CDR3, the full variable domain is GAGVSQSPSNKVTEKGKDVELRCDPISGHTALYWYRQSLGQGLEFLIYFQGNSAPDKSGLPSDRFSAERTGGSVSTLTIQRTQQEDSAVYLCASSLGGDRRNQPQHFGDGTRLSIL.

This clone was recorded once. The chain has TRBV30 and TRBJ2-2; 8 positions agree with TRBD1. The CDR3 has 14 amino acids. Germline V CDR1 and CDR2: GTSNPN, SVGIG (reference sequence). Trimming at V came to 3 bases and at J to 6 bases, leaving 6 bases not matched to a gene. CDR3 in DNA: TGTGCCTGGAGATCTACACAGGGGGCCGGGGAGCTGTTTTTT. Protein sequence: CAWRSTQGAGELFF.

This clone was seen a single time. J is TRBJ1-6 and V is TRBV11-2; 8 nucleotides line up with TRBD1. V lost 5 bases to trimming and J lost 7 bases; unmatched junction nucleotides: 4. Germline CDR1 reads SGHAT; CDR2 reads FQNNGV. CDR3 size: 14 residues. Here the CDR3 DNA reads TGTGCCAGCAGCCAGGACAGGGCCAATTCACCCCTCCACTTT. Amino acid sequence: CASSQDRANSPLHF.

The chain is built from TRBV18 and TRBJ2-1; 7 bases align to TRBD2. Germline CDR1 KGHSH, CDR2 LQKENI. J was trimmed by 6 bases and V by 6 bases; bases with no gene match: 14. The CDR3 contains 16 residues. This CDR3 is CASSPQPAGMGNEQFF. The CDR3 coding sequence is TGTGCCAGCTCGCCCCAGCCAGCGGGGATGGGCAATGAGCAGTTCTTC.

The rearrangement joins TRBV5-1 to TRBJ1-4, with D tentatively TRBD1 (6 bases). CDR1 is SGHRS, CDR2 YFSETQ, per germline. V was trimmed by 2 bases and J by 3 bases, leaving 8 bases between them. This CDR3 is 14 amino acids long. The CDR3 DNA sequence: TGCGCCAGCAGCTTCAGGGGACCTAATGAAAAACTGTTTTTT. Its translation is CASSFRGPNEKLFF.

The chain recombines TRBV18 with TRBJ2-7; 9 bases fit TRBD2. The V gene's germline CDR1 is KGHSH and CDR2 LQKENI. The CDR3 spans 15 residues. V was pared by 3 bases and J by 4 bases, with 7 bases of the junction left unmatched. The CDR3 sequence is CASSPGSSGGYEQYF. DNA of the CDR3: TGTGCCAGCTCACCCGGGAGTAGCGGGGGTTACGAGCAGTACTTC.